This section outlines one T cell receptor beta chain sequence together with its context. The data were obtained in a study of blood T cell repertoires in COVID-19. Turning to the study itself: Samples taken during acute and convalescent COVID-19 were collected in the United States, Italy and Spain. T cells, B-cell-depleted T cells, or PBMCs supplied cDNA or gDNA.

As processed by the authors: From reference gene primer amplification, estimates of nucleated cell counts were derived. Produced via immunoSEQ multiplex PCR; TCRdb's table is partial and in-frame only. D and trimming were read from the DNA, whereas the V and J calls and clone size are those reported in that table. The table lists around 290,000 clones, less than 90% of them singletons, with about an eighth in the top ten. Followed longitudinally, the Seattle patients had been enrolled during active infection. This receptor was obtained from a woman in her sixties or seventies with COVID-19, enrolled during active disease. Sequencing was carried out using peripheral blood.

CDR3 amino acids: CASSSGAEQYF. The CDR3, as DNA: TGCGCCAGCAGCTCAGGGGCCGAGCAGTACTTC. The chain carries TRBV10-2 and TRBJ2-7; D possibly corresponds to TRBD1 (6 bases). CDR3 length: 11 amino acids. Germline CDR1 and CDR2: WSHSY and SAAADI. Trimming shortened V by 6 bases and J by 6 bases, and 9 bases separated the two germline ends.